This entry lists 2 T cell receptor beta chains sequenced from one sample in a study of T cell repertoires in aging, cancer and after chemotherapy. Multiplex touch-down PCR with TRB-A/B primers amplified rearranged V-D-J TRB sequences. TCRdb redid the calling of the multiplex PCR reads with MiXCR, one entry per CDR3 protein. Seen here are roughly 2,200 distinct CDR3 sequences, 31% observed once, and the top ten hold approximately 35%. Peripheral blood genomic DNA, not sorted cells or RNA, was the template. The sequenced sample consisted of blood. The receptors were sampled from a human donor in good health.

The rearrangement uses TRBV7-6 and TRBJ2-5; 9 bases are a match to TRBD2. Germline loops: CDR1 SGHVS, CDR2 FNYEAQ. V lost 2 bases and J lost 3; bases outside the gene matches: 4. CDR3 size: 15 residues. The CDR3 spells CASSLWASGKETQYF. In DNA form, the CDR3 reads TGTGCCAGCAGCTTATGGGCTAGCGGGAAAGAGACCCAGTACTTC.

J is TRBJ2-2 and V is TRBV11-2; TRBD1 aligns across 10 bases. J gave up 7 bases and V 5 bases, and 7 bases lay outside the gene matches. Per germline, CDR1 SGHAT and CDR2 FQNNGV. This CDR3 has 15 amino acids. CDR3 coding DNA: TGTGCCAGCAGCCCCAGACAGGGGGCGGTCGGGGAGCTGTTTTTT. This encodes CASSPRQGAVGELFF.